This T cell receptor beta chain was sequenced for a study of identical twins' blood T cells. CDR3 size: 14 residues. Trimming left V 3 bases short and J 8 bases short, with 16 bases between. Germline CDR1 is MNHEY and CDR2 is SMNVEV (reference sequence). TCRdb re-analysed the 5' RACE reads in MiXCR, keeping a single row per CDR3 protein. There are fewer than 450,000 distinct CDR3 sequences in the sample; 28% occur only once, and 5.5% to 7% lies in the top ten. In this sample, this clonotype turned up a few times. What was sequenced was PBMCs. The receptor's source is a woman between 18 and 49 years old in good health. The genes are TRBV27 and TRBJ1-2; perhaps TRBD1 as D (6 bases). Here the CDR3 reads CASSLIQGSGGYTF. The DNA of the CDR3 is TGTGCCAGCAGTTTGATACAGGGTTCAGGAGGCTACACCTTC.